This T cell receptor (beta chain) came from a study of blood T cell repertoires in COVID-19. Germline V gene data show CDR1 as SGDLS and CDR2 as YYNGEE. The CDR3 runs 16 residues. The V end lost 2 bases, the J end lost 7 bases, and 19 bases lay between the germline ends. Clones were read by immunoSEQ multiplex PCR, and TCRdb kept only the in-frame ones, dropping some. This sample yields around 700,000 clones, of which about 90% are seen a single time; roughly 0.26% belongs to the top ten. The TCR comes from a woman between 18 and 30 years old with acute or convalescent COVID-19. The chain uses TRBV9 and TRBJ2-1; possibly TRBD2 for D (6 bases). The sequenced sample consisted of peripheral blood. CDR3 sequence (DNA): TGTGCCAGCAGCGTTTCGGGACTCCGATTTGTGAATGAGCAGTTCTTC. Translated: CASSVSGLRFVNEQFF.